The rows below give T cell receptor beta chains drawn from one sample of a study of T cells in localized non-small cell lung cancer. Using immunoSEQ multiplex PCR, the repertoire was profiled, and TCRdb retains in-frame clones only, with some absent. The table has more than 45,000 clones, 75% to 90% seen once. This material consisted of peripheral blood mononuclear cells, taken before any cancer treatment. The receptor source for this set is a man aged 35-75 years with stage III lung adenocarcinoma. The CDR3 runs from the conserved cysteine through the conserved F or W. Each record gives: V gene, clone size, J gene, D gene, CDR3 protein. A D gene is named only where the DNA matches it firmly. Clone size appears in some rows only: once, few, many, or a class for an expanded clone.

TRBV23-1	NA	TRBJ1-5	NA	CASYDGTLDSNQPQHF
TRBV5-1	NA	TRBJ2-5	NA	CASSLGDTNGETQYF
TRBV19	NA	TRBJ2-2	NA	CASRGSGELFF
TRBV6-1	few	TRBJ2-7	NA	CASSESGNLYEQYF
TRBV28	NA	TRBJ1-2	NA	CASSPRFGNYGYTF
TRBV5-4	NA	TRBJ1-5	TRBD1	CASSPGTGADQPQHF
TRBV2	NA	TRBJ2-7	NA	CASGLRDVHEQYF
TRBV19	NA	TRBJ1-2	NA	CASSNRYGYTF
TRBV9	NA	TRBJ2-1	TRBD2	CASSLEGAGKNEQFF
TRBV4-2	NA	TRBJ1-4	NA	CASSQDLAATNEKLFF
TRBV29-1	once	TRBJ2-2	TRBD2	CSVDTGTRNTGELFF
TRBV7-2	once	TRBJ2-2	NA	CASTVGGANTGELFF
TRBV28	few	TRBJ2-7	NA	CASSSPERSYEQYF